These 25 T cell receptor beta chains share one sample of origin, sequenced in a study of blood T cell repertoires in COVID-19. The method was immunoSEQ multiplex PCR; TCRdb's version includes in-frame clones alone and lacks a portion of them. The data show about 87,000 clones, around 85% seen once. Source material: peripheral blood. The receptors come from an elderly woman with COVID-19, enrolled during active disease.

The table lists this clone with a count of one. The chain employs TRBV21-1 and TRBJ2-1; TRBD2 is taken as the D call from the table, unchecked against the DNA. TRBV21-1 is a listed pseudogene. CDR3 length: 15 amino acids. For the CDR3, the DNA is TGTGCCAGCAGCAATCTAGCGGGAGGGCCGCATGAGCAGTTCTTC. Translation gives CASSNLAGGPHEQFF.

The chain uses TRBV6-4 and TRBJ2-2, with TRBD1 matching over 7 bases. The CDR3 extends over 14 amino acids. Trimming removed 3 bases from V and 3 bases from J; junction bases left unmatched: 1. Per germline, CDR1 MRHNA and CDR2 SNTAGT. The CDR3 DNA sequence: TGTGCCAGCAGTGAACAGGGGTACACCGGGGAGCTGTTTTTT. Its translation is CASSEQGYTGELFF.

This sequence joins TRBV5-1 and TRBJ2-7, with TRBD2 matching 13 bases. The V gene's germline CDR1 is SGHRS and CDR2 YFSETQ. V dropped 5 bases and J dropped 3; count of bases not matched to a gene: 5. The CDR3 runs to 15 residues. The CDR3 DNA sequence: TGCGCCAGCAGACGTGGGACTAGCGGGGTCTACGAGCAGTACTTC. It is translated as CASRRGTSGVYEQYF.

DNA for the CDR3: TGTGCCAGCAGTGAATTGGGAGGTGGAGCCGAGCAGTACTTC. It specifies CASSELGGGAEQYF. The gene calls are TRBV6-1 and TRBJ2-7, with D possibly TRBD2 on 6 matching bases. Looked up from germline, CDR1 is MNHNS and CDR2 is SASEGT. V shed 2 bases and J shed 6 bases, with 14 bases lying between them. The CDR3 loop spans 14 amino acids.

The chain carries TRBV5-1 and TRBJ2-5, with a possible D match to TRBD1 (6 bases). V was shortened by 0 bases and J by 5 bases, with 14 bases between the two germline ends. The length of the CDR3 is 15 residues. The germline V gene encodes CDR1 SGHRS and CDR2 YFSETQ. The DNA of the CDR3 is TGCGCCAGCAGCTTGGCCTCAGGGGTTGGGGAGACCCAGTACTTC. Residues: CASSLASGVGETQYF. The full variable domain, completed using reference TRBV5-1 and TRBJ2-5, is KAGVTQTPRYLIKTRGQQVTLSCSPISGHRSVSWYQQTPGQGLQFLFEYFSETQRNKGNFPGRFSGRQFSNSRSEMNVSTLELGDSALYLCASSLASGVGETQYFGPGTRLLVL.

V is TRBV7-2 and J is TRBJ1-2, with a tentative D call TRBD1 (6 bases). Deletions cut 4 bases from V and 0 bases from J, with 9 bases between. This CDR3 spans 14 amino acids. Germline CDR1 is SGHTA and CDR2 is FQGNSA. The CDR3 region has the DNA TGTGCCAGCAGCTGGGACACCGCTAACTATGGCTACACCTTC. This codes for CASSWDTANYGYTF.

This clone came up once. The J gene is TRBJ2-7, the V gene TRBV5-1; D call uncertain. Trimming removed 2 bases at V and 5 bases at J, with 14 bases between. Germline V lookup: CDR1 SGHRS, CDR2 YFSETQ. This CDR3 has 14 amino acids. The CDR3 DNA reads as TGCGCCAGCAGCTTCTTAGATTCTGAAAACGAGCAGTACTTC. Translation: CASSFLDSENEQYF.

The chain has TRBV27 and TRBJ1-4, with a tentative D call TRBD1 (6 bases). Per germline, CDR1 MNHEY and CDR2 SMNVEV (reference sequence). The CDR3 extends over 12 amino acids. V was cut by 4 bases and J by 16 bases, with 16 bases left in between. The CDR3 region has the DNA TGTGCCAGCAGTTCTTACCGGGACATTGGGTTTTTT. This codes for CASSSYRDIGFF.

Notes on this clone: The junction does not match germline at one end; this may be a read error. This chain joins TRBV3-1 (or the pseudogene TRBV3-2) and TRBJ2-7, with 12 bases matching TRBD2. This CDR3 spans 13 amino acids. Germline V gives CDR1 LGHDT, CDR2 YNNKEL (reference sequence). DNA for the CDR3: TGTGCCAGCAGCCAAGGGGTGACTAGCGGGAGAAACTTC. It encodes CASSQGVTSGRNF.

V usage is TRBV5-1 and J usage is TRBJ2-7; 10 bases map to TRBD2. The CDR3 loop spans 15 amino acids. With 4 bases clipped from V and 1 base from J, the junction kept 5 bases outside the gene matches. Germline V gene lookup returns CDR1 SGHRS and CDR2 YFSETQ. The CDR3: CASSTRTSGSYEQYF. CDR3 bases: TGCGCCAGCAGCACCCGGACTAGCGGTTCCTACGAGCAGTACTTC.

This chain connects TRBV5-6 to TRBJ2-3; possibly TRBD1 for D (6 bases). Germline CDR1 reads SGHDT; CDR2 reads YYEEEE. This CDR3 region has 15 residues. Trimming took 4 bases from V and 4 from J, leaving 16 bases between them. The CDR3 nucleotides are TGTGCCAGCAGCGGTGTCGGACAGTCACCAGATACGCAGTATTTT. Translating it yields CASSGVGQSPDTQYF.

The rearrangement joins TRBV18 to TRBJ2-5; a possible D gene is TRBD1 (5 bases). CDR3 size: 14 residues. Trimming removed 1 base from V and 4 bases from J, with 10 bases in between. The germline CDR1 and CDR2 sequences are KGHSH and LQKENI. The CDR3 loop reads CASSPQIGVETQYF. Here the CDR3 DNA reads TGTGCCAGCTCACCACAAATAGGGGTAGAGACCCAGTACTTC.

V and J are TRBV5-8 and TRBJ2-7, with unresolved D. V lost 2 bases and J lost 4, with 16 bases in between. The CDR3 totals 15 residues. Germline values: CDR1 SGHTS, CDR2 YDEGEE. CDR3 sequence reads: CASSLLGRPGYEQYF. DNA of the CDR3: TGTGCCAGCAGCTTATTGGGCAGGCCCGGTTACGAGCAGTACTTC. Looking up the rest from reference TRBV5-8 and TRBJ2-7 gives the full variable domain: EAGVTQSPTHLIKTRGQQATLRCSPISGHTSVYWYQQALGLGLQFLLWYDEGEERNRGNFPPRFSGRQFPNYSSELNVNALELEDSALYLCASSLLGRPGYEQYFGPGTRLTVT.

The V and J genes are TRBV7-2 and TRBJ2-1, with D possibly being TRBD1 (5 bases). CDR1 is SGHTA, CDR2 FQGNSA, per germline. This CDR3 has 13 residues. The V and J ends lost 1 base and 5 bases respectively, with 6 bases between them. The CDR3 region is CASSLVGDNEQFF. Here the CDR3 DNA reads TGTGCCAGCAGCTTAGTAGGGGACAATGAGCAGTTCTTC.

The rearrangement uses TRBV13 and TRBJ1-1, with 7 bases matching TRBD1. V dropped 6 bases and J dropped 7; count of bases not matched to a gene: 8. The CDR3 spans 13 residues. Germline V CDR1 and CDR2: PRHDT, FYEKMQ (reference sequence). In nucleotides, the CDR3 is TGTGCCAGCAGTTTGACAGGGTGGGGTGAAGCTTTCTTT. It is translated as CASSLTGWGEAFF.

This clone was picked up a small number of times. The gene calls are TRBV7-3 and TRBJ2-3; 14 bases fit TRBD2. Trimming took 5 bases from V and 6 from J; bases not matched to a gene: 13. In germline, CDR1 is SGHTA, CDR2 FQGTGA. The length of the CDR3 is 18 residues. CDR3 DNA: TGTGCCAGCAGCCACGGGACTAGCGGGAGACTATATTCCGATACGCAGTATTTT. Its protein product is CASSHGTSGRLYSDTQYF.

The chain is built from TRBV24-1 and TRBJ1-2; TRBD1 is a possible D gene (5 bases). From germline, CDR1 is KGHDR and CDR2 SFDVKD. The CDR3 has 14 amino acids. Between the trimmed V and J ends, which lost 2 bases and 7 bases, there was a span of 13 bases. As DNA, the CDR3 is TGTGCCACCAGTGATTCGGGGACTACGGGTGGCTACACCTTC. Its translation is CATSDSGTTGGYTF.

The V and J genes are TRBV19 and TRBJ1-2; TRBD1 matches 7 bases. This CDR3 contains 15 residues. Germline V gene lookup returns CDR1 LNHDA and CDR2 SQIVND (reference sequence). V lost 5 bases, J lost 4 bases, and 10 bases stayed unmatched. This CDR3 reads CASSAQGQRLYGYTF. CDR3 in DNA: TGTGCCAGTAGTGCCCAGGGACAGAGACTCTATGGCTACACCTTC.

V and J are TRBV7-3 and TRBJ2-3; tentatively, D is TRBD1 (6 bases). Germline V gene sequence: CDR1 SGHTA, CDR2 FQGTGA. Trimming took off 3 bases at V and 4 bases at J, with 11 bases between the two ends. The CDR3 extends over 14 amino acids. Written as DNA, the CDR3 is TGTGCCAGCAGCTTCAACAGGGTGGCAGATACGCAGTATTTT. This encodes CASSFNRVADTQYF.

The rearrangement joins TRBV7-2 to TRBJ1-3, with 10 bases that match TRBD1. Trimming at V came to 3 bases and at J to 2 bases, leaving 1 base not matched to a gene. CDR1 SGHTA and CDR2 FQGNSA come from the germline V gene. CDR3 length equals 15 residues. CDR3 nucleotides: TGTGCCAGCAGCTTTGACAGGGGGCCTGGAAACACCATATATTTT. This codes for CASSFDRGPGNTIYF.

As regards this clone: In the same sample, other DNA sequences code for this CDR3. The V call is TRBV18, the J call TRBJ2-5; no firm D call. Germline assignment: CDR1 KGHSH and CDR2 LQKENI. The CDR3 spans 11 residues. V lost 3 bases and J 5 bases, leaving 4 bases between the germline ends. This CDR3 is CASSPEETQYF. CDR3 nucleotides: TGTGCCAGCTCACCCGAGGAGACCCAGTACTTC. The whole variable domain, remainder taken from reference TRBV18 and TRBJ2-5, is NAGVMQNPRHLVRRRGQEARLRCSPMKGHSHVYWYRQLPEEGLKFMVYLQKENIIDESGMPKERFSAEFPKEGPSILRIQQVVRGDSAAYFCASSPEETQYFGPGTRLLVL.

The rearrangement joins TRBV7-6 to TRBJ2-3, with 7 positions matching TRBD2. Trimming removed 4 bases from V and 2 bases from J; junction bases left unmatched: 6. The CDR3 has 15 residues. The germline gives CDR1 SGHVS, CDR2 FNYEAQ. The chain's CDR3 is CASSSLAEHTDTQYF. The CDR3 DNA is TGTGCCAGCAGCTCTCTAGCGGAGCACACAGATACGCAGTATTTT.

The V call is TRBV19, the J call TRBJ2-7; D remains ambiguous. This CDR3 has 11 amino acids. Trimming shortened V by 5 bases and J by 3 bases, and 5 bases separated the two germline ends. The germline V gene has CDR1 LNHDA and CDR2 SQIVND (reference sequence). The CDR3 region is CASSVSYEQYF. CDR3 DNA: TGTGCCAGTAGTGTCAGCTACGAGCAGTACTTC.

J is TRBJ2-2 and V is TRBV7-2; 11 nucleotides align to TRBD2. In germline, CDR1 is SGHTA, CDR2 FQGNSA. The V and J ends lost 4 bases and 7 bases, in that order; junction bases with no gene match: 11. The CDR3 spans 17 residues. DNA of the CDR3: TGTGCCAGCAGCTCAACTCCCACTAGCGGGGGAAGCGGGGAGCTGTTTTTT. It is translated as CASSSTPTSGGSGELFF.

The genes are TRBV15 and TRBJ2-7; D possibly corresponds to TRBD1 (6 bases). V lost 0 bases and J lost 0, with 12 bases in between. The CDR3 contains 16 residues. CDR1 LNHNV and CDR2 YYDKDF come from the germline V gene (reference sequence). The CDR3 DNA reads as TGTGCCACCAGCAGAGATCAGGGGTTGGTCTCCTACGAGCAGTACTTC. Its protein is CATSRDQGLVSYEQYF.